This T cell receptor beta chain was retrieved from a study of cytotoxic CD8 clonotypes in ibrutinib-treated CLL. Study-wide background: For this cohort, patients were ten to twelve relapsed/refractory and about 16 treatment-naive, while 17 were IGHV unmutated. After a median around 12 months on treatment (6 to 36), response samples were drawn.

Target depth was 1 in 200,000 to 1 in 1 million T cells, about 10x per clonotype. The protocol was immunoSEQ multiplex PCR, while the TCRdb copy is restricted to in-frame clones and leaves out a portion. Among 150,000 to 200,000 clones listed, around nine tenths were seen once. V was cut by 1 base and J by 5 bases, with 16 bases left in between. The CDR3 consists of 15 residues. The V gene's germline CDR1 is SGHDT and CDR2 YYEEEE. The chain combines TRBV5-6 with TRBJ2-7; TRBD1 is a possible D gene (6 bases). The sample in question was PBMCs, obtained at disease progression, from a patient treated with ibrutinib. The receptor was isolated from a human donor with chronic lymphocytic leukemia. The CDR3 DNA follows: TGTGCCAGCAGCTTGATGCGGATCAGGGGCGACGAGCAGTACTTC. This translates into CASSLMRIRGDEQYF.